Below, one T cell receptor (beta chain) is given with its context. The data were taken from a study of T-cell reconstitution after alpha-beta-depleted transplantation in children. V lost 5 bases and J 2 bases, leaving 11 bases between the germline ends. This CDR3 is built from 14 residues. Unique molecular identifiers were incorporated during preparation of the TCRbeta library. TCRdb redid the calling of the PCR reads with MiXCR, one entry per CDR3 protein. The data contain around 200,000 distinct CDR3 sequences, 6% to 7% of them singletons. Material: PBMCs from the stem cell graft donor, obtained from the stem cell graft. This clonotype was obtained from a human donor who donated a stem cell graft to a child with Wiskott-Aldrich syndrome. This rearrangement joins TRBV12-3 or TRBV12-4 to TRBJ2-3; D is unresolved. The CDR3 region is CASSLFSSTDTQYF. The CDR3 coding sequence is TGTGCCAGCAGTCTTTTCAGCTCCACAGATACGCAGTATTTT.